A single sample is the source of the 18 T cell receptor beta chains below, sequenced in a study of monozygotic twins with cystic fibrosis. Assay: immunoSEQ multiplex PCR; the TCRdb copy retains only in-frame clones and omits some. The sample has approximately 24,000 clones; around 96% are singletons. The sequencing sample was made of blood. The origin of the receptors is a girl aged 2 to 10 with cystic fibrosis.

The chain links TRBV5-4 to TRBJ1-2; no clear D. The CDR3 loop spans 16 amino acids. Germline-derived CDR1 and CDR2 are SGHNT and YYREEE (reference sequence). V was cut by 4 bases and J by 3 bases, with 19 bases left in between. CDR3 sequence: CASSPKVTTSDYGYTF. The DNA for the CDR3 is TGTGCCAGCAGCCCTAAAGTTACGACATCGGACTATGGCTACACCTTC.

This clone is a singleton in its sample. The chain combines TRBV7-8 with TRBJ1-1, with D unresolved. V dropped 5 bases and J dropped 6 bases, with 16 bases sitting between them. The CDR3 is made up of 14 amino acids. The germline V gene encodes CDR1 SGHVS and CDR2 FQNEAQ. This CDR3 is CASSVLQRTAEAFF. The CDR3 DNA is TGTGCCAGCAGCGTACTACAAAGGACGGCTGAAGCTTTCTTT.

The chain's CDR3 is CASSSVEVGYGYTF. CDR3 DNA: TGTGCCAGCAGTTCCGTAGAGGTGGGCTATGGCTACACCTTC. The chain has TRBV6-6 and TRBJ1-2; D remains ambiguous. Trimming took 4 bases from V and 4 from J, leaving 13 bases between them. The CDR3 length is 14 residues. Germline V gene sequence: CDR1 MNHNY, CDR2 SVGAGI (reference sequence).

The chain links TRBV27 to TRBJ2-1; D uncertain. The CDR3 is 14 amino acids. Germline V gene data show CDR1 as MNHEY and CDR2 as SMNVEV (reference sequence). Deletions cut 6 bases from V and 1 base from J, with 10 bases between. This CDR3 reads CASRDEGSYNEQFF. In nucleotides, the CDR3 is TGTGCCAGCAGAGACGAAGGTTCCTACAATGAGCAGTTCTTC.

The chain couples TRBV20-1 to TRBJ1-2; possibly TRBD1 for D (6 bases). CDR1 is DFQATT and CDR2 is SNEGSKA in the germline V gene (reference sequence). The CDR3 contains 10 residues. CDR3 nucleotides: TGCGAGACAGGAATGGATGGCTACACCTTC. Protein: CETGMDGYTF.

CDR3 DNA: TGTGCCAGCAGCGGAAAGACCATGACTTTC. This gives the protein CASSGKTMTF. The rearrangement uses TRBV9 and TRBJ2-6; D ambiguous. V was cut by 3 bases and J by 17 bases, with 9 bases left in between. CDR1 SGDLS and CDR2 YYNGEE come from the germline V gene. This CDR3 has 10 residues.

This clone appeared a single time. The chain joins TRBV7-2 to TRBJ2-3, with TRBD2 as a possible D gene (6 bases). The V gene's germline CDR1 is SGHTA and CDR2 FQGNSA. Between the trimmed V and J ends, which lost 1 base and 3 bases, there was a span of 8 bases. There are 14 residues in the CDR3. CDR3 residues: CASSLDSGTDTQYF. The CDR3 DNA sequence: TGTGCCAGCAGCTTAGACAGCGGGACAGATACGCAGTATTTT.

V gene TRBV6-5 combines with J gene TRBJ2-7; a possible D gene is TRBD1 (6 bases). This CDR3 has 13 amino acids. The germline V gene encodes CDR1 MNHEY and CDR2 SVGAGI. V was shortened by 6 bases and J by 4 bases, with 13 bases between the two germline ends. The CDR3 bases are TGTGCCAGCAGCCGGGACAACCGGTACGAGCAGTACTTC. It yields the protein CASSRDNRYEQYF.

This clone was recorded only once. The J gene is TRBJ1-2, the V gene TRBV6-5; D gene ambiguous. This CDR3 is 13 amino acids long. Germline V gives CDR1 MNHEY, CDR2 SVGAGI. V was clipped by 2 bases and J by 4 bases, with 8 bases between them. CDR3 amino acids: CASSYGGAYGYTF. The DNA for the CDR3 is TGTGCCAGCAGTTACGGAGGAGCCTATGGCTACACCTTC.

The chain employs TRBV11-2 and TRBJ1-2; perhaps TRBD1 as D (6 bases). Deletions cut 3 bases from V and 1 base from J, with 9 bases between. Germline V gives CDR1 SGHAT, CDR2 FQNNGV. This CDR3 contains 14 residues. The CDR3 loop is CASSLGRGNYGYTF. The CDR3, as DNA: TGTGCCAGCAGCTTGGGCAGGGGTAACTATGGCTACACCTTC.

The genes are TRBV28 and TRBJ2-1; 9 bases map to TRBD2. CDR1 is MDHEN and CDR2 is SYDVKM in the germline V gene. This CDR3 has 15 amino acids. Germline trimming cut 4 bases from V and 0 bases from J; bases unmatched to any gene: 1. The CDR3 nucleotides read TGTGCCAGCAGTTATAGCGGGAGCTCCTACAATGAGCAGTTCTTC. Its protein is CASSYSGSSYNEQFF.

CDR3 protein: CASSFVGIGEQFF. In DNA form, the CDR3 reads TGTGCCAGCAGTTTTGTAGGAATAGGCGAGCAGTTCTTC. The chain links TRBV28 to TRBJ2-1, with unresolved D. CDR1 is MDHEN, CDR2 SYDVKM, per germline. V was cut by 3 bases and J by 10 bases, with 13 bases left in between. This CDR3 contains 13 residues.

V and J are TRBV20-1 and TRBJ1-2, with unresolved D. Deletions cut 6 bases from V and 5 bases from J, with 10 bases between. Germline V gene lookup returns CDR1 DFQATT and CDR2 SNEGSKA (reference sequence). The CDR3 contains 11 residues. CDR3 bases: TGCAGTGCCCCTGGGCGGTATGGCTACACCTTC. This gives the protein CSAPGRYGYTF.

V gene TRBV7-9 combines with J gene TRBJ2-7; D uncertain. CDR3 length equals 13 residues. Per the germline V gene, CDR1 is SEHNR and CDR2 is FQNEAQ (reference sequence). V lost 5 bases to trimming and J lost 0 bases, with 8 bases between them. CDR3 loop: CASSPDSSYEQYF. Here the CDR3 DNA reads TGTGCCAGCAGCCCGGATAGCTCCTACGAGCAGTACTTC.

The chain uses TRBV19 and TRBJ2-5; weak D call: TRBD1 (6 bases). Germline CDR1 reads LNHDA; CDR2 reads SQIVND (reference sequence). V lost 4 bases to trimming and J lost 5 bases, with 11 bases between them. This CDR3 spans 13 amino acids. The CDR3 reads CASSKDSVETQYF. The CDR3 DNA is TGTGCCAGTAGTAAGGACAGCGTTGAGACCCAGTACTTC. The full variable domain, its missing parts supplied by reference TRBV19 and TRBJ2-5, is DGGITQSPKYLFRKEGQNVTLSCEQNLNHDAMYWYRQDPGQGLRLIYYSQIVNDFQKGDIAEGYSVSREKKESFPLTVTSAQKNPTAFYLCASSKDSVETQYFGPGTRLLVL.

The chain has TRBV15 and TRBJ2-2; D uncertain. This CDR3 region has 17 residues. Trimming cost V 0 bases and J 4 bases, with 15 bases left between them. Germline-derived CDR1 and CDR2 are LNHNV and YYDKDF (reference sequence). The CDR3 nucleotides read TGTGCCACCAGCAGAGATTTTTACGACATATCCACCGGGGAGCTGTTTTTT. It translates to CATSRDFYDISTGELFF.

This clone has a single count. The chain carries TRBV5-8 and TRBJ1-4; D may be TRBD1 (5 bases). This CDR3 has 16 residues. CDR1 is SGHTS, CDR2 YDEGEE, per germline. The V gene lost 0 bases and the J gene lost 3 bases, with 12 bases spanning the gap. DNA for the CDR3: TGTGCCAGCAGCTTGGGGAGCGGGGGATCTAATGAAAAACTGTTTTTT. Protein: CASSLGSGGSNEKLFF.

V gene TRBV28 combines with J gene TRBJ1-5, with D possibly TRBD1 on 6 matching bases. From germline, CDR1 is MDHEN and CDR2 SYDVKM. This CDR3 is built from 15 residues. Trimming took 5 bases from V and 2 from J, leaving 13 bases between them. The CDR3 sequence: CASSRGGGRNQPQHF. The CDR3 nucleotides are TGTGCCAGCAGTAGAGGGGGAGGACGCAATCAGCCCCAGCATTTT. The whole variable domain, filled in from reference TRBV28 and TRBJ1-5, reads DVKVTQSSRYLVKRTGEKVFLECVQDMDHENMFWYRQDPGLGLRLIYFSYDVKMKEKGDIPEGYSVSREKKERFSLILESASTNQTSMYLCASSRGGGRNQPQHFGDGTRLSIL.